The next 21 T cell receptor beta chains were all read from a single sample in a study of shared clonotypes between healthy human individuals. CD8 cells classed as naive were CD45RO-negative and positively selected for CCR7, excluding terminally differentiated effector memory CD45RA+ cells. Clones were read by immunoSEQ multiplex PCR, and TCRdb kept only the in-frame ones, dropping some. The repertoire holds hundreds of thousands of clones, with approximately 95% as singletons. What was sequenced was naive CD8+ T cells sorted from blood. Receptor source: a woman aged 30 to 39 in good health.

V gene TRBV5-4 combines with J gene TRBJ2-1; TRBD2 aligns across 8 bases. J was trimmed by 9 bases and V by 6 bases; bases with no gene match: 14. The germline CDR1 and CDR2 sequences are SGHNT and YYREEE (reference sequence). The length of the CDR3 is 15 residues. CDR3 residues: CASNNRGAGVGEQFF. CDR3 sequence (DNA): TGTGCCAGCAATAACCGGGGAGCGGGAGTCGGTGAGCAGTTCTTC.

The chain combines TRBV28 with TRBJ1-2; 9 bases agree with TRBD1. The CDR3 contains 14 residues. Germline values: CDR1 MDHEN, CDR2 SYDVKM. V shed 4 bases and J 8 bases; nucleotides not matched to a gene: 8. CDR3 DNA sequence: TGTGCCAGCAGTTGGACCGCTGGACAGGGGGGCTACACCTTC. Protein product: CASSWTAGQGGYTF.

J is TRBJ1-2 and V is TRBV9, with TRBD1 identical over 8 bases. Trimming cost V 3 bases and J 8 bases; bases outside gene matches: 15. CDR1 is SGDLS, CDR2 YYNGEE, per germline. The CDR3 contains 16 residues. CDR3 in DNA: TGTGCCAGCAGCGAGGGAAGGGACAGGATCGTTCAGGGCTACACCTTC. Translated: CASSEGRDRIVQGYTF.

The chain carries TRBV10-2 and TRBJ2-3; D not certain. Looked up from germline, CDR1 is WSHSY and CDR2 is SAAADI. Trimming left V 0 bases short and J 6 bases short, with 10 bases between. The CDR3 is 14 residues long. The CDR3 DNA sequence: TGCGCCAGCAGTGAGTCGATCAACGCTGATACGCAGTATTTT. Translation: CASSESINADTQYF.

The CDR3 reads CASSLGRAGRNEQFF. The CDR3, as DNA: TGTGCCAGCAGCTTAGGCAGGGCCGGCCGCAATGAGCAGTTCTTC. The rearrangement joins TRBV7-2 to TRBJ2-1; possibly TRBD1 for D (5 bases). Looked up from germline, CDR1 is SGHTA and CDR2 is FQGNSA. The CDR3 consists of 15 residues. V lost 1 base and J 6 bases, leaving 13 bases between the germline ends. Using reference TRBV7-2 and TRBJ2-1 for the parts outside the CDR3, the full variable domain is GAGVSQSPSNKVTEKGKDVELRCDPISGHTALYWYRQSLGQGLEFLIYFQGNSAPDKSGLPSDRFSAERTGGSVSTLTIQRTQQEDSAVYLCASSLGRAGRNEQFFGPGTRLTVL.

This rearrangement joins TRBV7-9 to TRBJ2-7; D is possibly TRBD2 (6 bases). V was trimmed by 1 base and J by 4 bases, leaving 14 bases between them. This CDR3 has 15 amino acids. Germline V gene data show CDR1 as SEHNR and CDR2 as FQNEAQ (reference sequence). The CDR3 nucleotides read TGTGCCAGCAGCTTAGGGACCCTGGGGACTTACGAGCAGTACTTC. Protein: CASSLGTLGTYEQYF.

This chain links TRBV11-2 with TRBJ2-7; the match to TRBD1 covers 8 bases. Losses at the gene ends were 4 bases for V and 5 bases for J; bases not matched to a gene: 7. This CDR3 has 14 residues. Germline CDR1 is SGHAT and CDR2 is FQNNGV. CDR3 residues: CASSSTGVWHEQYF. DNA for the CDR3: TGTGCCAGCAGCTCGACAGGGGTTTGGCACGAGCAGTACTTC.

This chain connects TRBV9 to TRBJ2-7; perhaps TRBD2 as D (5 bases). The V gene's germline CDR1 is SGDLS and CDR2 YYNGEE. Deletions cut 8 bases from V and 1 base from J, with 10 bases between. CDR3 size: 12 residues. This CDR3 is CASSGLSYEQYF. In DNA, the CDR3 is TGTGCCAGTTCCGGACTTTCCTACGAGCAGTACTTC.

The sample holds one count of this clone. The V call is TRBV11-2, the J call TRBJ2-7; 9 bases align to TRBD2. J was trimmed by 4 bases and V by 5 bases; bases with no gene match: 6. Germline V gene lookup returns CDR1 SGHAT and CDR2 FQNNGV. This CDR3 spans 14 amino acids. CDR3 nucleotide sequence: TGTGCCAGCAGCCTTGGGACTAGCAATTACGAGCAGTACTTC. Encoded protein: CASSLGTSNYEQYF.

This chain joins TRBV28 and TRBJ1-2; D call uncertain. Trimming stripped 6 bases from V and 2 bases from J, with 16 bases between. From germline, CDR1 is MDHEN and CDR2 SYDVKM. The CDR3 sequence is 15 residues long. In nucleotides, the CDR3 is TGTGCCAGCAGCCAAGGCCCCCCGGGAAACTATGGCTACACCTTC. Protein product: CASSQGPPGNYGYTF.

This clone was seen once. The rearrangement uses TRBV6-5 and TRBJ2-2; D might be TRBD1 or TRBD2, each matching 5 bases. There are 15 residues in the CDR3. Trimming left V 5 bases short and J 5 bases short, with 15 bases between. The germline CDR1 and CDR2 sequences are MNHEY and SVGAGI. The CDR3 nucleotides read TGTGCCAGCAGTCCCCTGGGGGTCGTGACCGGGGAGCTGTTTTTT. This sequence encodes CASSPLGVVTGELFF.

The genes are TRBV27 and TRBJ2-1; 7 bases are shared with TRBD2. CDR3 size: 14 residues. Germline values: CDR1 MNHEY, CDR2 SMNVEV (reference sequence). V shed 3 bases and J 6 bases; nucleotides not matched to a gene: 5. CDR3 nucleotides: TGTGCCAGCAGTTTCATCGGCGGGAGCAATGAGCAGTTCTTC. This sequence encodes CASSFIGGSNEQFF.

V gene TRBV7-8 combines with J gene TRBJ2-3, with TRBD2 identical over 7 bases. CDR3 length: 15 amino acids. In germline, CDR1 is SGHVS, CDR2 FQNEAQ. The V segment lost 1 base and the J segment 3 bases; nucleotides outside the gene matches: 4. This CDR3 is CASSLGGSATDTQYF. The CDR3 bases are TGTGCCAGCAGCTTAGGCGGGAGTGCGACAGATACGCAGTATTTT.

V usage is TRBV7-9 and J usage is TRBJ2-7, with TRBD1 matching 7 bases. The CDR3 contains 17 residues. Trimming at V came to 5 bases and at J to 6 bases, leaving 19 bases not matched to a gene. Per the germline V gene, CDR1 is SEHNR and CDR2 is FQNEAQ (reference sequence). The CDR3 spells CASSLHPTGKRGCEQYF. In nucleotides, the CDR3 is TGTGCCAGCAGCCTTCACCCGACAGGGAAGAGGGGCTGCGAGCAGTACTTC.

The sample holds one count of this clone. V gene TRBV27 combines with J gene TRBJ1-5, with TRBD1 as a possible D gene (5 bases). The germline gives CDR1 MNHEY, CDR2 SMNVEV (reference sequence). V lost 9 bases and J lost 4, with 22 bases in between. This CDR3 contains 16 residues. This CDR3 is CARGESDIRSNQPQHF. The DNA of the CDR3 is TGTGCCAGAGGAGAATCGGACATAAGAAGTAATCAGCCCCAGCATTTT.

The genes are TRBV2 and TRBJ1-2; D is unresolved. Trimming took off 3 bases at V and 0 bases at J, with 11 bases between the two ends. Germline CDR1 SNHLY, CDR2 FYNNEI. The CDR3 extends over 15 amino acids. CDR3 loop: CASSDITEANYGYTF. As DNA, the CDR3 is TGTGCCAGCAGTGATATAACAGAAGCTAACTATGGCTACACCTTC.

This chain links TRBV2 with TRBJ2-7; D ambiguous. The CDR3 consists of 15 residues. The germline CDR1 and CDR2 sequences are SNHLY and FYNNEI. Trimming removed 4 bases from V and 2 bases from J, with 15 bases in between. CDR3 DNA sequence: TGTGCCAGCAGTGTTGTTGGAATCAGTACCTACGAGCAGTACTTC. It is translated as CASSVVGISTYEQYF.

The chain is built from TRBV29-1 and TRBJ2-6, with D maybe TRBD1 (6 bases). Between the trimmed V and J ends, which lost 0 bases and 4 bases, there was a span of 19 bases. CDR3 length equals 18 residues. Germline lookup yields CDR1 SQVTM and CDR2 ANQGSEA. The CDR3 nucleotides are TGCAGCGTTGAAGACCGAGAAAACAGGGTAACAGGGGCCAACGTCCTGACTTTC. Residues: CSVEDRENRVTGANVLTF.

This clone has just one count. The V gene is TRBV5-1, the J gene TRBJ2-5; 16 bases map to TRBD2. The J call could be wrong; TRBJ2-7 is a better fit for the DNA end. Germline V lookup: CDR1 SGHRS, CDR2 YFSETQ. The CDR3 spans 18 residues. CDR3 amino acids: CASSSGTSGRDISYEQYF. The CDR3 coding sequence is TGCGCCAGCAGCTCGGGGACTAGCGGGAGGGACATCTCCTACGAGCAGTACTTC.

The chain carries TRBV6-1 and TRBJ2-1; tentatively, D is TRBD1 (6 bases). The ends were cut back, 1 base at V and 2 bases at J, with 9 bases in the middle. The CDR3 is made up of 15 amino acids. The germline CDR1 and CDR2 sequences are MNHNS and SASEGT. The CDR3 spells CASSEDRVAYNEQFF. The CDR3 DNA follows: TGTGCCAGCAGTGAAGACAGGGTTGCCTACAATGAGCAGTTCTTC.

This chain connects TRBV30 to TRBJ1-5, with no clear D. The CDR3 consists of 16 residues. Germline CDR1 is GTSNPN and CDR2 is SVGIG (reference sequence). The V end was cut by 1 base, the J end by 2 bases, with 15 bases between. As DNA, the CDR3 is TGTGCCTGGAGTGCTTTTCCGGGTACGGGCAATCAGCCCCAGCATTTT. Its protein is CAWSAFPGTGNQPQHF.